The 18 T cell receptor beta chains listed next were all sequenced from one sample in a study of control samples from healthy donors and cancer patients. The method was immunoSEQ multiplex PCR; TCRdb's version includes in-frame clones alone and lacks a portion of them. This table has around 120,000 clones, over 90% appearing once. Sequenced: blood. The receptors derive from a man aged 25-40 years in good health.

The chain uses TRBV9 and TRBJ1-1, with D uncertain. V was trimmed by 3 bases and J by 4 bases, leaving 16 bases between them. CDR1 and CDR2 (germline): SGDLS, YYNGEE. The CDR3 has 15 residues. The CDR3 sequence: CASSGALDGVTEAFF. The DNA for the CDR3 is TGTGCCAGCAGCGGGGCCTTGGATGGTGTCACTGAAGCTTTCTTT.

The chain uses TRBV29-1 and TRBJ1-2; D is uncertain. Germline V gene sequence: CDR1 SQVTM, CDR2 ANQGSEA. The CDR3 is made up of 13 amino acids. Trimming shortened V by 3 bases and J by 8 bases, and 16 bases separated the two germline ends. CDR3: CSVDSGLLGGYTF. DNA of the CDR3: TGCAGCGTTGATTCGGGCCTACTCGGGGGCTACACCTTC.

The chain uses TRBV11-3 and TRBJ2-1, with D unclear. This CDR3 spans 14 amino acids. Trimming removed 0 bases from V and 5 bases from J, with 8 bases in between. CDR1 and CDR2 from the germline V gene are SGHNT and YENEEA. The CDR3 sequence: CASSLDQGNNEQFF. The CDR3 coding sequence is TGTGCCAGCAGCTTAGATCAAGGTAACAATGAGCAGTTCTTC.

The CDR3 DNA is TGTGCCAGTAGTCTTTTGGGACAGGGAAGCAATCAGCCCCAGCATTTT. Translated, it gives CASSLLGQGSNQPQHF. J is TRBJ1-5 and V is TRBV19; TRBD1 matches at 9 bases. In germline, CDR1 is LNHDA, CDR2 SQIVND (reference sequence). This CDR3 comprises 16 residues. J gave up 1 base and V 5 bases, and 6 bases lay outside the gene matches.

This sequence joins TRBV27 and TRBJ1-2, with D tentatively TRBD1 (6 bases). Trimming left V 5 bases short and J 3 bases short, with 16 bases between. Germline V gene sequence: CDR1 MNHEY, CDR2 SMNVEV (reference sequence). The CDR3 is made up of 15 amino acids. CDR3 region: CASSLSGGSHYGYTF. The CDR3 DNA follows: TGTGCCAGCAGTCTTTCGGGGGGCTCACACTATGGCTACACCTTC.

The chain uses TRBV14 and TRBJ2-2; tentatively, D is TRBD1 (5 bases). Germline CDR1 and CDR2: SGHDN and FVKESK. The CDR3 covers 16 residues. The ends were cut back, 1 base at V and 1 base at J, with 10 bases in the middle. As DNA, the CDR3 is TGTGCCAGCAGCCAAGCGACAGCCCTGAACACCGGGGAGCTGTTTTTT. Translated: CASSQATALNTGELFF.

The rearrangement joins TRBV15 to TRBJ2-4, with D perhaps being TRBD1 or TRBD2 (5 bases each). The CDR3 sequence is 16 residues long. Germline CDR1 LNHNV, CDR2 YYDKDF (reference sequence). Trimming removed 5 bases from V and 1 base from J, with 15 bases in between. Here the CDR3 DNA reads TGTGCCACCAGCCGAGGGACGACCGGGGCCAAAAACATTCAGTACTTC. It specifies CATSRGTTGAKNIQYF.

V and J are TRBV28 and TRBJ2-7; a possible D gene is TRBD2 (6 bases). CDR3 length: 16 residues. The V and J ends lost 5 bases and 7 bases respectively, with 24 bases between them. CDR1 and CDR2 from the germline V gene are MDHEN and SYDVKM. The CDR3 region is CASSLMTGTRGLEQYF. In DNA, the CDR3 is TGTGCCAGCAGTCTAATGACCGGGACTCGTGGCCTAGAGCAGTACTTC.

The rearrangement joins TRBV28 to TRBJ2-5, with D perhaps assigned TRBD1 or TRBD2 (5 bases each). Trimming left V 7 bases short and J 1 base short, with 22 bases between. In germline, CDR1 is MDHEN, CDR2 SYDVKM. The CDR3 consists of 17 residues. This CDR3 is CASTNRAAWGTQETQYF. In DNA form, the CDR3 reads TGTGCCAGCACCAACCGGGCGGCCTGGGGGACCCAAGAGACCCAGTACTTC.

The chain joins TRBV4-1 to TRBJ1-2; D is perhaps TRBD1 (5 bases). Deletions cut 0 bases from V and 6 bases from J, with 20 bases between. The CDR3 is made up of 17 amino acids. CDR1 is MGHRA and CDR2 is YSYEKL in the germline V gene. CDR3 region: CASSQDSDWGEGNGYTF. For the CDR3, the DNA is TGCGCCAGCAGCCAAGATTCCGATTGGGGGGAGGGAAATGGCTACACCTTC.

The V call is TRBV5-1, the J call TRBJ2-7; D is possibly TRBD1 (6 bases). V dropped 1 base and J dropped 6 bases, with 17 bases sitting between them. The CDR3 spans 15 residues. Germline CDR1 SGHRS, CDR2 YFSETQ. The CDR3, as DNA: TGCGCCAGCAGCTTGAGGGTCAACAGGGCTCCCGAGCAGTACTTC. It encodes CASSLRVNRAPEQYF.

The rearrangement links TRBV6-4 to TRBJ2-6; D ambiguous. Germline V gene lookup returns CDR1 MRHNA and CDR2 SNTAGT. The CDR3 length is 15 residues. V shed 3 bases and J shed 3 bases, with 9 bases lying between them. DNA for the CDR3: TGTGCCAGCAGTGAGGGTTTTTTTGGGGCCAACGTCCTGACTTTC. This codes for CASSEGFFGANVLTF.

The chain employs TRBV25-1 and TRBJ1-1; D is perhaps TRBD1 (5 bases). CDR1 is MGHDK and CDR2 is SYGVNS in the germline V gene. CDR3 size: 16 residues. V was cut by 1 base and J by 3 bases, with 15 bases left in between. This CDR3 reads CASSEFSGAEDTEAFF. The CDR3 DNA follows: TGTGCCAGCAGTGAATTTTCTGGGGCTGAGGACACTGAAGCTTTCTTT.

The V call is TRBV27, the J call TRBJ1-2, with TRBD1 matching over 9 bases. The CDR3 is made up of 13 amino acids. V shed 5 bases and J 4 bases; nucleotides not matched to a gene: 2. CDR1 and CDR2 (germline): MNHEY, SMNVEV (reference sequence). The CDR3 DNA reads as TGTGCCAGCAGTGGGACAGGGAGCTATGGCTACACCTTC. It codes for CASSGTGSYGYTF.

The chain joins TRBV7-9 to TRBJ2-3; D unclear. The CDR3 spans 13 residues. The V gene lost 1 base and the J gene lost 4 bases, with 6 bases spanning the gap. Germline V lookup: CDR1 SEHNR, CDR2 FQNEAQ (reference sequence). The CDR3 loop is CASSLGSPDTQYF. The CDR3 DNA reads as TGTGCCAGCAGCTTAGGATCCCCAGATACGCAGTATTTT.

The rearrangement links TRBV7-9 to TRBJ2-7; tentatively, D is TRBD2 (5 bases). V was trimmed by 5 bases and J by 0 bases, leaving 14 bases between them. Germline lookup yields CDR1 SEHNR and CDR2 FQNEAQ (reference sequence). CDR3 length: 15 residues. CDR3 nucleotides: TGTGCCAGCAGCCCCCGGCGCGGGTCCTCCTACGAGCAGTACTTC. Its protein product is CASSPRRGSSYEQYF.

This clone was found once. The chain couples TRBV28 to TRBJ2-3; 7 bases agree with TRBD2. V lost 5 bases to trimming and J lost 2 bases; unmatched junction nucleotides: 7. This CDR3 comprises 15 residues. In germline, CDR1 is MDHEN, CDR2 SYDVKM. The CDR3 region is CASSERGGFTDTQYF. CDR3 DNA: TGTGCCAGCAGTGAACGCGGGGGATTCACAGATACGCAGTATTTT.

This chain links TRBV27 with TRBJ1-2; weak D call: TRBD1 (5 bases). Per the germline V gene, CDR1 is MNHEY and CDR2 is SMNVEV (reference sequence). Trimming shortened V by 6 bases and J by 8 bases, and 22 bases separated the two germline ends. This CDR3 is built from 15 residues. CDR3 sequence reads: CASREPGRGAKGYTF. The DNA of the CDR3 is TGTGCCAGCAGAGAGCCGGGGAGGGGCGCGAAGGGCTACACCTTC.